This TCR beta chain was obtained from a study of cytomegalovirus exposure and HLA in healthy donors. PCR employed 60 Vbeta and 13 Jbeta primers. Clones were read by immunoSEQ multiplex PCR, and TCRdb kept only the in-frame ones, dropping some. Here the sample spans 130,000 to 150,000 clones, around 72% being singletons. Germline CDR1 reads KGHSH; CDR2 reads LQKENI. This CDR3 region has 13 residues. V was shortened by 3 bases and J by 0 bases, with 6 bases between the two germline ends. This clone came up a few times. Antigen: not known. In the same sample, other DNA sequences code for this CDR3. Overall study findings and caveats: Reports state that TCR beta sequences accurately predicted most subjects' HLA-A and HLA-B alleles. When the data were analyzed later, several of the most significant clusters appeared to be linked to common viral pathogens. A later analysis linked a missense variant in DCLRE1C to the trimming of TCR beta V and J genes.

The chain carries TRBV18 and TRBJ2-7; D not resolved. Sequencing was done on a sample of PBMCs. The receptor's source is a man between 40 and 49 years old in good health and CMV-seronegative. CDR3: CASSPGSSYEQYF. The DNA for the CDR3 is TGTGCCAGCTCACCGGGCAGCTCCTACGAGCAGTACTTC. Drawing the rest from reference TRBV18 and TRBJ2-7, the complete variable domain is NAGVMQNPRHLVRRRGQEARLRCSPMKGHSHVYWYRQLPEEGLKFMVYLQKENIIDESGMPKERFSAEFPKEGPSILRIQQVVRGDSAAYFCASSPGSSYEQYFGPGTRLTVT.